This T cell receptor beta chain is from a study of CD8 T cells in Susac syndrome. Random hexamers were used to reverse transcribe the RNA input (about 0.5 to 1 ug). MiXCR was run by TCRdb on the immunoSEQ multiplex PCR reads, yielding one entry per CDR3 protein. The sample includes approximately 120,000 distinct CDR3 sequences, about 95% of them seen just once. The CDR3 runs to 15 residues. The junction had 6 bases not matched to a gene; V was cut back by 3 bases and J by 2 bases. Germline CDR1 and CDR2: SGHNT and YYREEE (reference sequence). The chain combines TRBV5-4 with TRBJ2-3; 7 bases align to TRBD1. Sequencing was carried out using CD4+ T cells from PBMCs. The TCR originated in a human donor in good health. The CDR3 DNA reads as TGTGCCAGCAGCTCCGGGACAGTAATCACAGATACGCAGTATTTT. It specifies CASSSGTVITDTQYF.